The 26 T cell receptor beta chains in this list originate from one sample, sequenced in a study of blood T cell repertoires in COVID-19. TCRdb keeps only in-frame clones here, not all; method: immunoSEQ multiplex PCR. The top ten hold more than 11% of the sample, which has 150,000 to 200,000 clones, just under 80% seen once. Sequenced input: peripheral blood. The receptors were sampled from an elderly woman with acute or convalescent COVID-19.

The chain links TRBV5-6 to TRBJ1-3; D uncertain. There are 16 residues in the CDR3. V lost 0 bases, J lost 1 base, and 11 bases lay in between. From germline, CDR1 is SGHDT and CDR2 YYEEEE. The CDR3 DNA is TGTGCCAGCAGCTTGGGCGGGCCGTTTTCTGGAAACACCATATATTTT. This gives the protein CASSLGGPFSGNTIYF.

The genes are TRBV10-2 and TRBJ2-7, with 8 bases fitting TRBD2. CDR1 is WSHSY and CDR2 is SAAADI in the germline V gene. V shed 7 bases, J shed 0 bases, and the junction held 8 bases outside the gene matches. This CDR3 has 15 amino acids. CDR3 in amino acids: CASNLAGPLSYEQYF. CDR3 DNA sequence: TGCGCCAGCAATTTAGCGGGACCCCTCTCCTACGAGCAGTACTTC.

The CDR3 DNA follows: TGTGCCAGCAAGGCGGGAGGTTACGAGCAGTACTTC. This sequence encodes CASKAGGYEQYF. The chain couples TRBV28 to TRBJ2-7; 8 nucleotides align to TRBD2. J gave up 4 bases and V 7 bases, and 3 bases lay outside the gene matches. This CDR3 region has 12 residues. Germline V gene data show CDR1 as MDHEN and CDR2 as SYDVKM.

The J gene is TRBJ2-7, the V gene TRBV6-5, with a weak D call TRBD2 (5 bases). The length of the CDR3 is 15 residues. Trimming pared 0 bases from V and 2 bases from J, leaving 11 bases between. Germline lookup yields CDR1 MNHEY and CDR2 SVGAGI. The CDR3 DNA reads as TGTGCCAGCAGTTACTCGAAAGCTAGCCCCTACGAGCAGTACTTC. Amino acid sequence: CASSYSKASPYEQYF.

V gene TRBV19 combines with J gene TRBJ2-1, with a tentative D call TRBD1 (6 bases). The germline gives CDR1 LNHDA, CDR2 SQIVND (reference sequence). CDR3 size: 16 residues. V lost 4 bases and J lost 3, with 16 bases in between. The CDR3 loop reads CASSTTGTSLYNEQFF. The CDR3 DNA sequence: TGTGCCAGTAGTACCACCGGGACAAGTCTCTACAATGAGCAGTTCTTC.

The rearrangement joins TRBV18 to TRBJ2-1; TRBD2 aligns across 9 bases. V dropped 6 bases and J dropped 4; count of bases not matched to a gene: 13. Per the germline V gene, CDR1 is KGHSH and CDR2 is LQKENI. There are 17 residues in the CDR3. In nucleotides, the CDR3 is TGTGCCAGCTCGCGGTCCGAGGCGGGGGGGCCTTACAATGAGCAGTTCTTC. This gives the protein CASSRSEAGGPYNEQFF.

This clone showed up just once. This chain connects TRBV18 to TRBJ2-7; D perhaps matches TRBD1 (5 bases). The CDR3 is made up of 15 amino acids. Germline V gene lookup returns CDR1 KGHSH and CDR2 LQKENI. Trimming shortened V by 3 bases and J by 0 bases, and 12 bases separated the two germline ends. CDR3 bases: TGTGCCAGCTCACCCGGACAATTGAACTCCTACGAGCAGTACTTC. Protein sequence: CASSPGQLNSYEQYF.

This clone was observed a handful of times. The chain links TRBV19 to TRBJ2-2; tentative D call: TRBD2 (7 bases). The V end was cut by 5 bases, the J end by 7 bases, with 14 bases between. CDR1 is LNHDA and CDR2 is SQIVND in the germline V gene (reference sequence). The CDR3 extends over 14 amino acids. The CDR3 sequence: CASSPRGANGELFF. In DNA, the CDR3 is TGTGCCAGTAGTCCCCGGGGGGCGAACGGGGAGCTGTTTTTT.

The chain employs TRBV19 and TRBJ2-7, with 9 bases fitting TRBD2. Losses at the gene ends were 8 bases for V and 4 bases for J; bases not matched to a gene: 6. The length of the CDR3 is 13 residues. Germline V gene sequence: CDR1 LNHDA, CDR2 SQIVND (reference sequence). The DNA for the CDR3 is TGTGCCAGTGCGGGGGGGCCTATTTACGAGCAGTACTTC. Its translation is CASAGGPIYEQYF.

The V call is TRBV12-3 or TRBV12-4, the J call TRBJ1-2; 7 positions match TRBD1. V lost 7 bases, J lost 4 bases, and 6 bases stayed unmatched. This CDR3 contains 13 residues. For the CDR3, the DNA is TGTGCCAGCACCTTACAGGGGTCCTATGGCTACACCTTC. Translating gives CASTLQGSYGYTF.

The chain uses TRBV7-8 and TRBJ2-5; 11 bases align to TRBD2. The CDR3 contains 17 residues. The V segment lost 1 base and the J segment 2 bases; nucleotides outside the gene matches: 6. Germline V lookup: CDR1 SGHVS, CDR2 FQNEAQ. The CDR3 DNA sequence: TGTGCCAGCAGCTTAGGTTCACTAGCGGGGGTTCAAGAGACCCAGTACTTC. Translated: CASSLGSLAGVQETQYF.

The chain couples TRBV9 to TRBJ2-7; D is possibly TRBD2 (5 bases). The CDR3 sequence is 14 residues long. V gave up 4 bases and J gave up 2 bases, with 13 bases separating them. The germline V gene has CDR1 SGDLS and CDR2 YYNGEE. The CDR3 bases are TGTGCCAGCAGCCCCTCGACGGGAACCTACGAGCAGTACTTC. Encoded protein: CASSPSTGTYEQYF.

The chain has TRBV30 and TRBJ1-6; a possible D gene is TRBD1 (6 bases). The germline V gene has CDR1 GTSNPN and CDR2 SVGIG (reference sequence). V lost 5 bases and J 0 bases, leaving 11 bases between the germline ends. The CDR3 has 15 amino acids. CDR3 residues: CAWGDRSSYNSPLHF. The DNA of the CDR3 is TGTGCCTGGGGAGACAGGAGCTCCTATAATTCACCCCTCCACTTT.

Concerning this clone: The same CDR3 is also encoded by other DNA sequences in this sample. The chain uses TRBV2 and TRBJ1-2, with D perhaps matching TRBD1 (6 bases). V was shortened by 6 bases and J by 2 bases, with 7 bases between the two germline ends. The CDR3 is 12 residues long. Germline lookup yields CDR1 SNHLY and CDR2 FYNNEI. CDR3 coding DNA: TGTGCCAGCAGGGGACAAAACTATGGCTACACCTTC. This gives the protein CASRGQNYGYTF.

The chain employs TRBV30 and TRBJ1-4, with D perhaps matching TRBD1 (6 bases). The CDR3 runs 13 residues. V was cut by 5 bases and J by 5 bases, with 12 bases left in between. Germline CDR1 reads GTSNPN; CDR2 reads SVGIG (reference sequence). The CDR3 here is CAWEGQPNEKLFF. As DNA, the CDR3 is TGTGCCTGGGAAGGACAGCCAAATGAAAAACTGTTTTTT.

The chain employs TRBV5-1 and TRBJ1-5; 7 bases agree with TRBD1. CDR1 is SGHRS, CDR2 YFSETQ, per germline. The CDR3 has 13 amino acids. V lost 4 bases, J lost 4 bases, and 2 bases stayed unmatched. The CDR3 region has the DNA TGCGCCAGCAGCACGGGACAGAATCAGCCCCAGCATTTT. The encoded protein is CASSTGQNQPQHF.

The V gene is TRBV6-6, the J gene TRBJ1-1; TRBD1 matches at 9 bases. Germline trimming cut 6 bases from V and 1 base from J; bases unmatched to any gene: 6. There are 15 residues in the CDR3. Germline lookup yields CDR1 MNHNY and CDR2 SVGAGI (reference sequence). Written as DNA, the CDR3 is TGTGCCAGCAGGGACAGGGGATTCCGGAACACTGAAGCTTTCTTT. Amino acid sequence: CASRDRGFRNTEAFF.

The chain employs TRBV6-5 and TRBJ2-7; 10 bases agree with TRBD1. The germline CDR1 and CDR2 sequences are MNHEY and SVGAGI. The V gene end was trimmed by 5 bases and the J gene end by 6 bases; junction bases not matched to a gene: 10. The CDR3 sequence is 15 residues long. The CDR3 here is CASSTPRQGAGEQYF. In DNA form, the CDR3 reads TGTGCCAGCAGTACACCAAGACAGGGGGCCGGCGAGCAGTACTTC.

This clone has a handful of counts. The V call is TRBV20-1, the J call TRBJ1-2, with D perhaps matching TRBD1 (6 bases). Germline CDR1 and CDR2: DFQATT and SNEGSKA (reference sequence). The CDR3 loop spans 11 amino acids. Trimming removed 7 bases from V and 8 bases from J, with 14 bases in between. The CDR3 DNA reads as TGCAGTGTTCTCAGGGGAAAAGGCTACACCTTC. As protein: CSVLRGKGYTF.

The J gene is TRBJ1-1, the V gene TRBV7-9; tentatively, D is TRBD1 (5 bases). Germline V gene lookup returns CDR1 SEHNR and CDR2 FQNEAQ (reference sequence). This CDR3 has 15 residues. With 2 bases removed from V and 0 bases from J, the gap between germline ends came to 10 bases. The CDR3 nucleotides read TGTGCCAGCAGCTTATCGGGGGGGTTGAACACTGAAGCTTTCTTT. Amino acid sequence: CASSLSGGLNTEAFF.

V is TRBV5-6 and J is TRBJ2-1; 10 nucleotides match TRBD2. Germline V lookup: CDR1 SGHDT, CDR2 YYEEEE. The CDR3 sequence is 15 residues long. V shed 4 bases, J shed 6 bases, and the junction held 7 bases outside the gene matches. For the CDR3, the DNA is TGTGCCAGCAGCCCAGCGGGGGGGCCCCGCAATGAGCAGTTCTTC. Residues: CASSPAGGPRNEQFF.

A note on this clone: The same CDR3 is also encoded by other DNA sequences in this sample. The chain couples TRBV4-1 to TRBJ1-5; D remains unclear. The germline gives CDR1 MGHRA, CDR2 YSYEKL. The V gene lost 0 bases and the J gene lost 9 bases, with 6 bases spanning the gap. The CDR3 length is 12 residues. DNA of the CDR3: TGCGCCAGCAGCCAAGAAGCTGGGCCCCAGCATTTT. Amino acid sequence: CASSQEAGPQHF.

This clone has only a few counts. CDR3 amino acids: CASSPKDRGQAQPQHF. CDR3 nucleotide sequence: TGTGCCAGCTCACCGAAGGACAGGGGTCAGGCTCAGCCCCAGCATTTT. This rearrangement joins TRBV18 to TRBJ1-5; 9 nucleotides line up with TRBD1. CDR3 length: 16 amino acids. V trimming: 3 bases; J trimming: 6 bases; junction bases outside the gene matches: 9. Germline V gene lookup returns CDR1 KGHSH and CDR2 LQKENI.

This CDR3 reads CASRKGVVDEQYF. CDR3 nucleotides: TGTGCCAGCAGAAAGGGAGTGGTAGACGAGCAGTACTTC. This chain joins TRBV6-5 and TRBJ2-7; TRBD2 is a possible D gene (5 bases). CDR1 is MNHEY and CDR2 is SVGAGI in the germline V gene. This CDR3 is built from 13 residues. V lost 6 bases and J 5 bases, leaving 14 bases between the germline ends.

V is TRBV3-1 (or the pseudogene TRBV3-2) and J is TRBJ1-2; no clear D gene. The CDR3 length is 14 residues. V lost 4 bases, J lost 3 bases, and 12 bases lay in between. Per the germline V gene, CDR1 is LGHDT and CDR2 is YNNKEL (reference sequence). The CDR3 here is CASSRGDGYYGYTF. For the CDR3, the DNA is TGTGCCAGCAGCCGAGGAGACGGATACTATGGCTACACCTTC.

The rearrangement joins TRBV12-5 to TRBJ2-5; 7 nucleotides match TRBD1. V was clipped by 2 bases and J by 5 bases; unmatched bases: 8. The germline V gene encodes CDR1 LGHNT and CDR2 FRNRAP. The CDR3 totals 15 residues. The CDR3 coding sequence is TGTGCTAGTGGTTTGACTCTACAGGGGCGGGAGACCCAGTACTTC. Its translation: CASGLTLQGRETQYF.